This T cell receptor (beta chain) was found in a study of blood T cell repertoires in COVID-19. Germline lookup yields CDR1 MNHEY and CDR2 SMNVEV (reference sequence). The J segment lost 5 bases and the V segment lost 1 base, leaving 7 bases of the junction unmatched. The CDR3 length is 15 residues. Per the study methods: Amplified reference gene primers provided the basis for estimating nucleated cell counts. Here immunoSEQ multiplex PCR was the method, and the copy in TCRdb shows in-frame clones only, minus some. For V, J and clone size, that table is used; D and trimming come from the DNA. Among a few hundred thousand clones listed, roughly 89% were seen once.

This TCR came from a woman aged 40 to 50 who had recovered from COVID-19. The chain has TRBV27 and TRBJ2-7; 8 bases are a match to TRBD2. Material for sequencing was peripheral blood. The CDR3 DNA is TGTGCCAGCAGTTTATTAGGGACTAGGAGCCACGAGCAGTACTTC. Translation: CASSLLGTRSHEQYF.